This entry is about one TCR beta chain. Antigen: not known. These data originate in a study of blood T cells in healthy people across ages. PCR was performed a second time for roughly 7 to 12 cycles using a sample-barcoded 5' primer and a J-beta primer mix. From the 5' RACE reads, TCRdb called clonotypes with MiXCR, one entry per CDR3 protein. Among 780,000 or so distinct CDR3 sequences listed, around 25% were seen once. Notes on the study in general: Estimated diversity, derived from one million T cells, was regarded as an underestimate.

CDR3 length: 13 amino acids. The V end lost 10 bases, the J end lost 5 bases, and 17 bases lay between the germline ends. The V gene's germline CDR1 is SEHNR and CDR2 FQNEAQ (reference sequence). This sample was shared with a second study, whose subject was T cells of mothers and their children.

This chain links TRBV7-9 with TRBJ2-5, with a possible D match to TRBD2 (5 bases). The source material was blood. The receptor was isolated from a boy aged 5-17 years in good health. CDR3 residues: CATDPPPGETQYF. The CDR3 coding sequence is TGTGCCACTGACCCTCCCCCGGGGGAGACCCAGTACTTC.